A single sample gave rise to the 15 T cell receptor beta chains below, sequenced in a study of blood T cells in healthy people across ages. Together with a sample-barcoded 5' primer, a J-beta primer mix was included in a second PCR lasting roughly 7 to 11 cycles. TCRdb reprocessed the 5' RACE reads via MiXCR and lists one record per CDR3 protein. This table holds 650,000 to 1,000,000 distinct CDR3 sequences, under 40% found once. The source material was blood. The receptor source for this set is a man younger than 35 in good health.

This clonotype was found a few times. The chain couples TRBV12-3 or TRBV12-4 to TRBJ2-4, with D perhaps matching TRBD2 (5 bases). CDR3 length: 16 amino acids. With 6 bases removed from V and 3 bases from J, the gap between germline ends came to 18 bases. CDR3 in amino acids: CASSPLARGYKNIQYF. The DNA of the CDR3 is TGTGCCAGCAGCCCTCTAGCCCGCGGGTACAAAAACATTCAGTACTTC.

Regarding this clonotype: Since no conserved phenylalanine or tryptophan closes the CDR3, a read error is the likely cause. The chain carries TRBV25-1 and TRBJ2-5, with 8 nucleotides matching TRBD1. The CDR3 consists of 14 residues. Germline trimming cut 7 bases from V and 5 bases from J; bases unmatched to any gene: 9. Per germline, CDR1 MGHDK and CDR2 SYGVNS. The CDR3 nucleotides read TGTGCCAGCACGGACAGGGTTACTTTGGAGACCCAGTACCTC. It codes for CASTDRVTLETQYL.

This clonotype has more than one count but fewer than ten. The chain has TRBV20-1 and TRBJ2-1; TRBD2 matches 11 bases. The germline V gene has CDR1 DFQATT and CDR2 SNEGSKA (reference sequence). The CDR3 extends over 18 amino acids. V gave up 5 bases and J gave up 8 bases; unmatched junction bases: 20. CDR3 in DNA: TGCAGTGCTGCCCAGCCACTAGCGGGGGCCTTCTCAGGGGATGAGCAGTTCTTC. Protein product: CSAAQPLAGAFSGDEQFF.

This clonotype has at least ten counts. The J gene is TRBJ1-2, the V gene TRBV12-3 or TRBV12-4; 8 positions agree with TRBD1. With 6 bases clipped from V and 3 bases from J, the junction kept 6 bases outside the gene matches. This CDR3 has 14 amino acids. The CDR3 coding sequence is TGTGCCAGCAGACGGACAGGGACAGACTATGGCTACACCTTC. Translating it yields CASRRTGTDYGYTF.

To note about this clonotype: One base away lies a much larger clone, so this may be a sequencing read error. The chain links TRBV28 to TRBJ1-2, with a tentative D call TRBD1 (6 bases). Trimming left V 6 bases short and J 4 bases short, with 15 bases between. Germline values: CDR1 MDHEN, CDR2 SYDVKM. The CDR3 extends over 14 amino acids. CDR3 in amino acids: CASSTGAGPYGYTF. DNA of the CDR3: TGTGCCAGCAGCACGGGGGCAGGGCCCTATGGCTACACCTTC.

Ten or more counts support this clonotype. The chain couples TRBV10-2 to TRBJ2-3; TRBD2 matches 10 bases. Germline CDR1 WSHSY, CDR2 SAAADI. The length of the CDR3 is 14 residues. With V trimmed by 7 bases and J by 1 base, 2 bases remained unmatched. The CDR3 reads CASNSGGRTDTQYF. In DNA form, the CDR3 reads TGCGCCAGCAATAGCGGGGGGCGCACAGATACGCAGTATTTT.

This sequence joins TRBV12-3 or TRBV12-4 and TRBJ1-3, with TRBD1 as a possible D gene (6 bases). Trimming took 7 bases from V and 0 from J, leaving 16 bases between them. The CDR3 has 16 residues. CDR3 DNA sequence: TGTGCCAGCAACGCAGACAGGTTTAACTCTGGAAACACCATATATTTT. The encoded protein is CASNADRFNSGNTIYF.

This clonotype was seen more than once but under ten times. CDR3 sequence reads: CAIKREALGGEGEAFF. DNA for the CDR3: TGTGCCATCAAGAGAGAGGCTCTGGGGGGTGAAGGTGAAGCTTTCTTT. This chain uses TRBV10-3 with TRBJ1-1; tentatively, D is TRBD1 (5 bases). Germline CDR1 reads ENHRY; CDR2 reads SYGVKD. CDR3 length: 16 residues. With 7 bases removed from V and 7 bases from J, the gap between germline ends came to 25 bases.

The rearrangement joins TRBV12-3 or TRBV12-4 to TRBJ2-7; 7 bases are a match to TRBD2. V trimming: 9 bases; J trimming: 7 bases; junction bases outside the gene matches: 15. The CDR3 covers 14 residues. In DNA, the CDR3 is TGTGCCAGTTCTAGCGGCTATACCTACAATGAGCAGTACTTC. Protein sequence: CASSSGYTYNEQYF.

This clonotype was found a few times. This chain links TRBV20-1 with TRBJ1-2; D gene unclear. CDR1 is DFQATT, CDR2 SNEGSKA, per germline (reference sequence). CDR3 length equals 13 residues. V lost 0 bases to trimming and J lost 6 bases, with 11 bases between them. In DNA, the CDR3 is TGCAGTGCTAGAGATTCGGCCGGGAATGGCTACACCTTC. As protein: CSARDSAGNGYTF.

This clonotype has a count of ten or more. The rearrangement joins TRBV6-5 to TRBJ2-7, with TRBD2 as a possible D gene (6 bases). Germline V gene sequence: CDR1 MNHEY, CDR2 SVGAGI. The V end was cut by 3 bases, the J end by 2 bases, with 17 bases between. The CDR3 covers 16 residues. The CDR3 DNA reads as TGTGCCAGCAGTTATATTGGGACTCCCTTTACCTACGAGCAGTACTTC. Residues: CASSYIGTPFTYEQYF.

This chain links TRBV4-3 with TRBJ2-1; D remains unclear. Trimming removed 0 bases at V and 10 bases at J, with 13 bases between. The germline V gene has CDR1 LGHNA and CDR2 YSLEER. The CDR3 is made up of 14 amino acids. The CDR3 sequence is CASSQDMGSYEQFF. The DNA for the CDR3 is TGCGCCAGCAGCCAAGATATGGGCAGCTACGAGCAGTTCTTC.

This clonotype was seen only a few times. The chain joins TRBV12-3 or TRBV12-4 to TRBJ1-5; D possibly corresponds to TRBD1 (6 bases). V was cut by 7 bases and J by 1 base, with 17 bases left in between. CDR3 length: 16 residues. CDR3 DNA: TGTGCCAGCAACCCAGAAGGGGGTGAGAGCAATCAGCCCCAGCATTTT. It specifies CASNPEGGESNQPQHF.

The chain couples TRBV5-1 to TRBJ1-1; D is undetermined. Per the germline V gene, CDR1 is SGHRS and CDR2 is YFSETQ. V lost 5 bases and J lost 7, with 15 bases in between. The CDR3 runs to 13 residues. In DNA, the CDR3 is TGCGCCAGCAGAGATAGGCCAGGAAATGAAGCTTTCTTT. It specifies CASRDRPGNEAFF. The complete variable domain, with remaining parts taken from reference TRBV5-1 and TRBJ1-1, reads KAGVTQTPRYLIKTRGQQVTLSCSPISGHRSVSWYQQTPGQGLQFLFEYFSETQRNKGNFPGRFSGRQFSNSRSEMNVSTLELGDSALYLCASRDRPGNEAFFGQGTRLTVV.

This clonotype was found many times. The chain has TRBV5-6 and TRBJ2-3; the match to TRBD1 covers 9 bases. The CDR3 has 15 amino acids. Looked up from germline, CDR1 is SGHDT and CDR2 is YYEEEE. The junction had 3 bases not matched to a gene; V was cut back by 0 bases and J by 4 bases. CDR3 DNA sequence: TGTGCCAGCAGCTTGGGGACAGGGGTCCCAGATACGCAGTATTTT. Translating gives CASSLGTGVPDTQYF. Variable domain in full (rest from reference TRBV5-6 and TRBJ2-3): DAGVTQSPTHLIKTRGQQVTLRCSPKSGHDTVSWYQQALGQGPQFIFQYYEEEERQRGNFPDRFSGHQFPNYSSELNVNALLLGDSALYLCASSLGTGVPDTQYFGPGTRLTVL.